These 8 T cell receptor beta chains share one sample of origin, sequenced in a study of CD8 T cells in Susac syndrome. The RNA input was about 0.45 to 1 ug, and it was reverse transcribed with random hexamers. TCRdb re-called the immunoSEQ multiplex PCR reads through MiXCR, storing one row per CDR3 protein. Among about 26,000 distinct CDR3 sequences, roughly 94% were seen once, and the ten largest hold about 0.27%. The sequenced sample was CD8+ T cells from PBMCs. The receptors stem from a human donor in good health.

The V and J genes are TRBV7-6 and TRBJ1-1; TRBD1 matches at 8 bases. J was trimmed by 1 base and V by 5 bases; bases with no gene match: 9. This CDR3 contains 16 residues. Germline V gene data show CDR1 as SGHVS and CDR2 as FNYEAQ. The CDR3 DNA sequence: TGTGCCAGCAGCCCCTACAGGACAGGGCCGAACACTGAAGCTTTCTTT. This gives the protein CASSPYRTGPNTEAFF.

The chain joins TRBV7-2 to TRBJ1-2; D remains ambiguous. Trimming shortened V by 5 bases and J by 7 bases, and 14 bases separated the two germline ends. The CDR3 covers 13 residues. The V gene's germline CDR1 is SGHTA and CDR2 FQGNSA. The CDR3 nucleotides are TGTGCCAGCAGCCCCTCCCGGTCTGTTGGCTACACCTTC. This sequence encodes CASSPSRSVGYTF.

The chain employs TRBV6-2 or TRBV6-3 and TRBJ2-3, with 10 bases aligning to TRBD2. Germline values: CDR1 MNHEY, CDR2 SVGEGT. With 2 bases clipped from V and 1 base from J, the junction kept 0 bases outside the gene matches. CDR3 length: 15 residues. DNA for the CDR3: TGTGCCAGCAGTTACGGGACTAGCGGCACAGATACGCAGTATTTT. As protein: CASSYGTSGTDTQYF.

The V call is TRBV7-2, the J call TRBJ2-3; 10 bases agree with TRBD2. Germline loops: CDR1 SGHTA, CDR2 FQGNSA. This CDR3 has 19 amino acids. Trimming removed 2 bases from V and 2 bases from J; junction bases left unmatched: 13. In nucleotides, the CDR3 is TGTGCCAGCAGCTTAACCGTGCTAGCGGGGGCGCGGAACACAGATACGCAGTATTTT. Translated: CASSLTVLAGARNTDTQYF.

The chain recombines TRBV3-1 with TRBJ2-3; D is unresolved. Trimming pared 4 bases from V and 5 bases from J, leaving 13 bases between. In germline, CDR1 is LGHDT, CDR2 YNNKEL (reference sequence). The CDR3 has 14 residues. Here the CDR3 DNA reads TGTGCCAGCAGCCGGGAATTCCTCCTAGATACGCAGTATTTT. Its protein product is CASSREFLLDTQYF.

This chain uses TRBV7-2 with TRBJ2-1; tentatively, D is TRBD2 (7 bases). The germline CDR1 and CDR2 sequences are SGHTA and FQGNSA. The CDR3 covers 16 residues. Trimming stripped 1 base from V and 7 bases from J, with 17 bases between. The DNA of the CDR3 is TGTGCCAGCAGCTTAGTTGGCGCGGGGGCCCTGAATGAGCAGTTCTTC. It specifies CASSLVGAGALNEQFF. Full variable domain (missing parts from reference TRBV7-2 and TRBJ2-1): GAGVSQSPSNKVTEKGKDVELRCDPISGHTALYWYRQSLGQGLEFLIYFQGNSAPDKSGLPSDRFSAERTGGSVSTLTIQRTQQEDSAVYLCASSLVGAGALNEQFFGPGTRLTVL.

The chain employs TRBV24-1 and TRBJ2-3, with a weak D call TRBD1 (5 bases). This CDR3 comprises 14 residues. Trimming pared 3 bases from V and 5 bases from J, leaving 11 bases between. The germline V gene encodes CDR1 KGHDR and CDR2 SFDVKD. Here the CDR3 reads CATSDAEGQDTQYF. Written as DNA, the CDR3 is TGTGCCACCAGTGATGCGGAAGGACAAGATACGCAGTATTTT.

The chain is built from TRBV12-3 or TRBV12-4 and TRBJ1-1, with TRBD1 as a possible D gene (6 bases). The CDR3 consists of 13 residues. Trimming stripped 5 bases from V and 4 bases from J, with 11 bases between. The CDR3 DNA reads as TGTGCCAGCAGTCCACAGGGTAGCACTGAAGCTTTCTTT. As protein: CASSPQGSTEAFF.